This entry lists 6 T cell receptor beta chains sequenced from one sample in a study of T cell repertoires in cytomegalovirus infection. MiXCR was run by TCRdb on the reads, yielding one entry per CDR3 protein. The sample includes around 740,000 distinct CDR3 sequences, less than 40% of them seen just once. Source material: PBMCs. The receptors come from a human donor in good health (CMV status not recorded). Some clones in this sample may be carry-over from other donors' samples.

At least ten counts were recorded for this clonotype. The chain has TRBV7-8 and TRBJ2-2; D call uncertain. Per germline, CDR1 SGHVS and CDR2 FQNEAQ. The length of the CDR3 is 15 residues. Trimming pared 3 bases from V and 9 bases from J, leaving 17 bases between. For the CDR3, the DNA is TGTGCCAGCAGCTTCGACGAGATAATGGCCCGGGAGCTGTTTTTT. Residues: CASSFDEIMARELFF. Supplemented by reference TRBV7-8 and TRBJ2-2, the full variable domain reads GAGVSQSPRYKVAKRGQDVALRCDPISGHVSLFWYQQALGQGPEFLTYFQNEAQLDKSGLPSDRFFAERPEGSVSTLKIQRTQQEDSAVYLCASSFDEIMARELFFGEGSRLTVL.

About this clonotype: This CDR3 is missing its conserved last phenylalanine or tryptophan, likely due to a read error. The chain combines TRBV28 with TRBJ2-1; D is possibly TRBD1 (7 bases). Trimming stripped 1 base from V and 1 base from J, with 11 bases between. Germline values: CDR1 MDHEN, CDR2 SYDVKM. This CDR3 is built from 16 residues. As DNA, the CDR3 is TGTGCCAGCAGTTTATCAGCAGGGGGGTCCTACAATGAGCAGTTCCTC. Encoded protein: CASSLSAGGSYNEQFL.

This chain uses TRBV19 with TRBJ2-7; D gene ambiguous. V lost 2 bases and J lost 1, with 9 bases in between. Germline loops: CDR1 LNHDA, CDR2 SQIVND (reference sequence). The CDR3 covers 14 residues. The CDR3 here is CASSITDGSYEQYF. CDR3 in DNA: TGTGCCAGTAGTATAACGGACGGATCCTACGAGCAGTACTTC. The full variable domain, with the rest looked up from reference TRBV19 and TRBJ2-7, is DGGITQSPKYLFRKEGQNVTLSCEQNLNHDAMYWYRQDPGQGLRLIYYSQIVNDFQKGDIAEGYSVSREKKESFPLTVTSAQKNPTAFYLCASSITDGSYEQYFGPGTRLTVT.

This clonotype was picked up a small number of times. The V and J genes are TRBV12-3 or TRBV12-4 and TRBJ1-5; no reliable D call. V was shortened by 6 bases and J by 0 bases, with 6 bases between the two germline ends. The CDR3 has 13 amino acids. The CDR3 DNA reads TGTGCCAGCAGATTCTCTAGCAATCAGCCCCAGCATTTT. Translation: CASRFSSNQPQHF.

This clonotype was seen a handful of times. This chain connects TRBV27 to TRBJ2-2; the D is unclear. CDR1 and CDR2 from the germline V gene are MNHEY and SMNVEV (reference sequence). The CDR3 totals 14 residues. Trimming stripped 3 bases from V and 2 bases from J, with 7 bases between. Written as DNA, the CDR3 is TGTGCCAGCAGTTTTGTGGGTAACACCGGGGAGCTGTTTTTT. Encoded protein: CASSFVGNTGELFF.

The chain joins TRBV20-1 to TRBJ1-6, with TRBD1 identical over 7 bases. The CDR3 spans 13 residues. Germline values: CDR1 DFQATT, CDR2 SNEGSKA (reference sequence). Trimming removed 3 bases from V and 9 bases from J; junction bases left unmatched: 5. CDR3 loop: CSARRQGVSPLHF. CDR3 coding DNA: TGCAGTGCTAGGCGACAGGGAGTTTCACCCCTCCACTTT.